This T cell receptor (beta chain) was profiled in a study of blood T cells in healthy people across ages. Study in general: Using template switching, researchers captured about one barcoded beta molecule for each two T cells.

Primed by a sample-barcoded 5' primer and a J-beta primer mix, a second PCR proceeded for about 7 to 11 cycles. TCRdb itself ran the 5' RACE reads through MiXCR, one entry per CDR3 protein. Found here are around 1,000,000 distinct CDR3 sequences, approximately 25% of them singletons; the top ten hold about 0.8%. Germline V gene data show CDR1 as SQVTM and CDR2 as ANQGSEA. J was trimmed by 5 bases and V by 5 bases; bases with no gene match: 4. The length of the CDR3 is 14 residues. This clonotype occurred many times. A further study also used this sample, focusing on T cells of mothers and their children. That paper adds: Sample barcodes plus 2-4 random nucleotides came from the M1S primer. Relative to unrelated pairs, biologically related mother-child dyads exhibited marginally greater, non-significant overlap. T cell clones that were persistent and microchimeric went undetected.

The clonotype was recovered from a girl aged 2-10 years in good health. Material for sequencing was blood. This sequence joins TRBV29-1 and TRBJ2-5, with TRBD2 identical over 14 bases. The CDR3 loop reads CSVIRLAGGETQYF. CDR3 nucleotides: TGCAGCGTTATTAGACTAGCGGGAGGGGAGACCCAGTACTTC.